This is a list of T cell receptor beta chains from one sample in a study of blood T cell repertoires in COVID-19. Assay: immunoSEQ multiplex PCR; the TCRdb copy retains only in-frame clones and omits some. The profile shows approximately 350,000 clones, about 90% of them singletons. The sequenced sample was peripheral blood. Every receptor here comes from a woman between 25 and 40 years old with COVID-19, enrolled during active disease. Each CDR3 is given with its conserved first and last residue. The D gene is left open where the match is weak. Clone size is shown for a subset of rows, as once, few, many or a class of expanded clone.

clone size,V gene,J gene,D gene,CDR3 DNA,CDR3 protein
.,TRBV28,TRBJ2-7,.,TGTGCCAGCAGTCTGACTCGGGGGTCCTACGAGCAGTACTTC,CASSLTRGSYEQYF
.,TRBV4-1,TRBJ2-4,.,TGCGCCAGCAGCCCCCCGGACAGAGCCAAAAACATTCAGTACTTC,CASSPPDRAKNIQYF
.,TRBV28,TRBJ2-3,TRBD1,TGTGCCAGCAGGACCCCGGACAGGAGCACAGATACGCAGTATTTT,CASRTPDRSTDTQYF
.,TRBV7-2,TRBJ1-4,TRBD1,TGTGCCAGCAGCCTATTGGACAGGGGCAATGAAAAACTGTTTTTT,CASSLLDRGNEKLFF
.,TRBV11-2,TRBJ2-6,.,TGTGCCAGCAGCTTACGGGGTGGGCCCCGCTCTGGGGCCAACGTCCTGACTTTC,CASSLRGGPRSGANVLTF
.,TRBV10-3,TRBJ2-5,.,TGTGCCATCAGTGAAGTGGGGGCGGGAGAGACCCAGTACTTC,CAISEVGAGETQYF
.,TRBV24-1,TRBJ2-3,.,TGTGCCACCGGAGTTAAAGATACGCAGTATTTT,CATGVKDTQYF
.,TRBV19,TRBJ1-2,TRBD1,TGTGCCAGCAGACAGGGAGCGACTAACTATGGCTACACCTTC,CASRQGATNYGYTF
.,TRBV3-1/TRBV3-2,TRBJ2-3,TRBD2,TGTGCCAGCAGCCCCCCTAGCGGGAGGGGCACAGATACGCAGTATTTT,CASSPPSGRGTDTQYF
.,TRBV27,TRBJ2-7,TRBD1,TGTGCCAGCAGTTTGGGACAGGGGGCGTACGAGCAGTACTTC,CASSLGQGAYEQYF
.,TRBV18,TRBJ2-5,.,TGTGCCAGCTCACCGAATAGTTCCCCAGGGTACCAAGAGACCCAGTACTTC,CASSPNSSPGYQETQYF
.,TRBV11-2,TRBJ2-4,TRBD1,TGTGCCAGCAGCTTAGACGGGGGGACAGGGAATCGGAACATTCAGTACTTC,CASSLDGGTGNRNIQYF
.,TRBV6-2/TRBV6-3,TRBJ1-5,TRBD1,TGTGCCAGCAGTTTCCGGGACAGGGTGTACCAGCCCCAGCATTTT,CASSFRDRVYQPQHF
few,TRBV11-2,TRBJ1-5,TRBD1,TGTGCCAGCAGCGAACAGGGGGCAGGGCAGCCCCAGCATTTT,CASSEQGAGQPQHF
.,TRBV7-2,TRBJ1-5,TRBD1,TGTGCCAGCAGCCTGGGACAGGGAGACAATCAGCCCCAGCATTTT,CASSLGQGDNQPQHF
.,TRBV7-2,TRBJ1-3,TRBD1,TGTGCCAGCAGTCCGACAGGGGATAGAAACACCATATATTTT,CASSPTGDRNTIYF